This entry is about one T cell receptor beta chain. Its antigen remains unknown. Several immunoSEQ plates held equal portions of the genomic DNA taken from each subset. Per sorted-subset replicate PCR, input was 150 to 250 ng DNA, representing around 30,000 T cell genomes. Data came from immunoSEQ multiplex PCR; TCRdb stores just in-frame clones and leaves some out. The sample carries 900,000 to 1,200,000 clones, more than 75% recorded once. CDR3 length equals 15 residues. Trimming pared 3 bases from V and 2 bases from J, leaving 11 bases between. Germline-derived CDR1 and CDR2 are SGHTS and YDEGEE. The source of the sample is a study of shared clonotypes between healthy human individuals. Study-wide results and limits: Non-shared clonotypes had lower generation probabilities than those shared by all four donors.

This rearrangement joins TRBV5-8 to TRBJ2-2; D possibly uses TRBD1 or TRBD2 (5 bases each). The material sequenced was memory CD4+ T cells from PBMCs. Subset of the sample: CD45RA-negative fraction. The sequence derives from a young man in good health. Some clones in this sample may be carry-over from other donors' samples. The CDR3 sequence is CASSWVGVNTGELFF. CDR3 nucleotides: TGTGCCAGCAGCTGGGTGGGGGTAAACACCGGGGAGCTGTTTTTT.